Shown below are 30 T cell receptor beta chains from a single sample sequenced in a study of blood T cell repertoires in COVID-19. Here immunoSEQ multiplex PCR was the method, and the copy in TCRdb shows in-frame clones only, minus some. The sample carries approximately 120,000 clones, around four fifths recorded once. Sequenced sample: peripheral blood. These receptor sequences come from an older woman with acute or convalescent COVID-19.

The chain employs TRBV7-9 and TRBJ1-4; D is ambiguous. V lost 8 bases, J lost 3 bases, and 22 bases lay in between. Germline V gives CDR1 SEHNR, CDR2 FQNEAQ (reference sequence). The CDR3 sequence is 17 residues long. The CDR3 here is CASSSDRERAANEKLFF. The CDR3, as DNA: TGTGCCAGCTCCTCCGATAGGGAGAGGGCGGCTAATGAAAAACTGTTTTTT.

This sequence joins TRBV5-4 and TRBJ2-1; TRBD1 might be the D (5 bases). The CDR3 is 13 amino acids. Germline CDR1 and CDR2: SGHNT and YYREEE (reference sequence). Trimming removed 4 bases at V and 7 bases at J, with 12 bases between. In DNA, the CDR3 is TGTGCCAGCAGCGCCCAGACAGTGAATGAGCAGTTCTTC. It translates to CASSAQTVNEQFF.

V gene TRBV29-1 combines with J gene TRBJ2-5; perhaps TRBD2 as D (6 bases). Germline CDR1 and CDR2: SQVTM and ANQGSEA. V was pared by 4 bases and J by 4 bases, with 13 bases between. This CDR3 has 13 residues. The CDR3: CSVARGGAETQYF. DNA of the CDR3: TGCAGCGTTGCGCGAGGCGGGGCAGAGACCCAGTACTTC.

The genes are TRBV5-1 and TRBJ1-1; 7 bases align to TRBD1. The CDR3 contains 16 residues. Germline V gene sequence: CDR1 SGHRS, CDR2 YFSETQ. V was pared by 4 bases and J by 0 bases, with 9 bases of the junction left unmatched. As DNA, the CDR3 is TGCGCCAGCAGCCCGACGCGAGGGGGCATGAACACTGAAGCTTTCTTT. Its translation is CASSPTRGGMNTEAFF.

The chain joins TRBV6-5 to TRBJ2-7; D unresolved. The V end lost 3 bases, the J end lost 6 bases, and 12 bases lay between the germline ends. The CDR3 totals 13 residues. The germline V gene encodes CDR1 MNHEY and CDR2 SVGAGI. The DNA for the CDR3 is TGTGCCAGCAGTTATGTTAAACCCGGCGAGCAGTACTTC. Translating it yields CASSYVKPGEQYF.

This chain uses TRBV19 with TRBJ1-5; possible D gene TRBD1, 5 bases. V was pared by 3 bases and J by 7 bases, with 13 bases between. Germline loops: CDR1 LNHDA, CDR2 SQIVND (reference sequence). The length of the CDR3 is 14 residues. The CDR3 DNA is TGTGCCAGTAGTATTTTGCGGGGGTTCCAGCCCCAGCATTTT. It encodes CASSILRGFQPQHF.

The chain links TRBV18 to TRBJ1-1, with D maybe TRBD1 (6 bases). V was trimmed by 3 bases and J by 4 bases, leaving 12 bases between them. The CDR3 spans 14 residues. Germline V CDR1 and CDR2: KGHSH, LQKENI. CDR3: CASSPQGMATEAFF. CDR3 nucleotide sequence: TGTGCCAGCTCACCCCAGGGGATGGCCACTGAAGCTTTCTTT.

A few counts support this clone. The rearrangement joins TRBV7-3 to TRBJ2-7; 8 positions agree with TRBD1. The CDR3 contains 15 residues. The V segment lost 5 bases and the J segment 0 bases; nucleotides outside the gene matches: 6. From germline, CDR1 is SGHTA and CDR2 FQGTGA. CDR3 DNA: TGTGCCAGCAGCCTGGGACAGGCAAGCTCCTACGAGCAGTACTTC. Protein product: CASSLGQASSYEQYF.

This chain links TRBV7-9 with TRBJ2-3; D gene unclear. The V and J ends lost 4 bases and 5 bases respectively, with 10 bases between them. The CDR3 consists of 13 residues. From germline, CDR1 is SEHNR and CDR2 FQNEAQ (reference sequence). The CDR3 sequence is CASSYFERDTQYF. DNA of the CDR3: TGTGCCAGCAGCTACTTCGAGAGAGATACGCAGTATTTT.

The genes are TRBV11-3 and TRBJ2-2; D not certain. This CDR3 region has 15 residues. Germline CDR1 SGHNT, CDR2 YENEEA. V lost 2 bases, J lost 3 bases, and 10 bases lay in between. CDR3 sequence reads: CASSLSRQDTGELFF. The CDR3 DNA is TGTGCCAGCAGCTTATCCCGCCAGGACACCGGGGAGCTGTTTTTT.

This chain connects TRBV6-6 to TRBJ2-1, with 13 positions matching TRBD2. Germline-derived CDR1 and CDR2 are MNHNY and SVGAGI (reference sequence). Germline trimming cut 5 bases from V and 5 bases from J; bases unmatched to any gene: 12. This CDR3 spans 18 amino acids. DNA of the CDR3: TGTGCCAGCAGTCCGACTAGCGGGGGGTCCCATTACCACAATGAGCAGTTCTTC. Its protein is CASSPTSGGSHYHNEQFF.

The chain recombines TRBV7-3 with TRBJ2-1; weak D call: TRBD2 (6 bases). The CDR3 has 14 amino acids. Deletions cut 2 bases from V and 4 bases from J, with 9 bases between. Germline V CDR1 and CDR2: SGHTA, FQGTGA. CDR3 DNA: TGTGCCAGCAGCTTAGGAGGGGTTTACAATGAGCAGTTCTTC. Translation gives CASSLGGVYNEQFF.

This clone appeared a single time. The V gene is TRBV19, the J gene TRBJ1-2, with 10 bases matching TRBD1. Germline loops: CDR1 LNHDA, CDR2 SQIVND (reference sequence). V lost 5 bases and J lost 4; bases outside the gene matches: 10. CDR3 length equals 16 residues. The CDR3 region has the DNA TGTGCCAGTAGTTCCTTGACAGGGGGCTATACCTATGGCTACACCTTC. Its translation is CASSSLTGGYTYGYTF.

The table lists this clone with a count of one. The V and J genes are TRBV28 and TRBJ2-2; D perhaps matches TRBD2 (6 bases). The V end lost 8 bases, the J end lost 5 bases, and 12 bases lay between the germline ends. Germline V gives CDR1 MDHEN, CDR2 SYDVKM. CDR3 length: 13 amino acids. CDR3 protein: CASHLGGTGELFF. CDR3 nucleotide sequence: TGTGCCAGCCATTTGGGGGGAACCGGGGAGCTGTTTTTT. Supplemented by reference TRBV28 and TRBJ2-2, the full variable domain reads DVKVTQSSRYLVKRTGEKVFLECVQDMDHENMFWYRQDPGLGLRLIYFSYDVKMKEKGDIPEGYSVSREKKERFSLILESASTNQTSMYLCASHLGGTGELFFGEGSRLTVL.

The chain is built from TRBV3-1 (or the pseudogene TRBV3-2) and TRBJ2-4, with 12 bases aligning to TRBD1. V lost 4 bases to trimming and J lost 1 base; unmatched junction nucleotides: 5. From germline, CDR1 is LGHDT and CDR2 YNNKEL (reference sequence). The CDR3 sequence is 17 residues long. The CDR3 DNA reads TGTGCCAGCAGCCGGGACAGGGGGCATGGGGCCAAAAACATTCAGTACTTC. Translation gives CASSRDRGHGAKNIQYF.

The chain recombines TRBV6-2 or TRBV6-3 with TRBJ2-2; 7 nucleotides align to TRBD2. The CDR3 spans 19 residues. The trim removed 2 bases at V and 7 bases at J, leaving 19 bases unmatched. Germline-derived CDR1 and CDR2 are MNHEY and SVGEGT. The chain's CDR3 is CASSYDVSGGTIRRGELFF. The CDR3 DNA reads as TGTGCCAGCAGTTACGATGTATCGGGAGGAACCATTCGACGCGGGGAGCTGTTTTTT.

The V call is TRBV6-5, the J call TRBJ1-2; no definite D call. This CDR3 spans 12 amino acids. Germline V gives CDR1 MNHEY, CDR2 SVGAGI. Trimming cost V 7 bases and J 7 bases, with 13 bases left between them. The CDR3 loop reads CASNQVGGGYTF. The CDR3 nucleotides are TGTGCCAGCAACCAAGTGGGAGGTGGCTACACCTTC.

This chain uses TRBV10-3 with TRBJ2-2, with D hard to call. Trimming pared 3 bases from V and 0 bases from J, leaving 2 bases between. Germline CDR1 ENHRY, CDR2 SYGVKD. This CDR3 contains 13 residues. CDR3 amino acids: CAISDSNTGELFF. CDR3 DNA: TGTGCCATCAGTGACTCGAACACCGGGGAGCTGTTTTTT.

The chain carries TRBV29-1 and TRBJ1-1, with 7 bases matching TRBD1. Germline assignment: CDR1 SQVTM and CDR2 ANQGSEA. The CDR3 has 13 residues. Trimming at V came to 7 bases and at J to 2 bases, leaving 7 bases not matched to a gene. Here the CDR3 reads CSGLTGTNTEAFF. The CDR3 DNA reads TGCAGCGGGTTGACAGGGACCAACACTGAAGCTTTCTTT.

The chain carries TRBV3-1 (or the pseudogene TRBV3-2) and TRBJ2-1; D may be TRBD1 (5 bases). CDR1 and CDR2 from the germline V gene are LGHDT and YNNKEL (reference sequence). Deletions cut 4 bases from V and 0 bases from J, with 16 bases between. The CDR3 contains 17 residues. This CDR3 reads CASSRGGTYLSYNEQFF. The CDR3 bases are TGTGCCAGCAGCCGGGGCGGCACCTACCTCTCCTACAATGAGCAGTTCTTC.

The chain employs TRBV7-9 and TRBJ2-7, with 8 nucleotides matching TRBD2. The V gene end was trimmed by 6 bases and the J gene end by 4 bases; junction bases not matched to a gene: 8. Germline CDR1 and CDR2: SEHNR and FQNEAQ (reference sequence). This CDR3 has 14 residues. This chain's CDR3 is CASRSGGTGYEQYF. The CDR3, as DNA: TGTGCCAGCAGAAGCGGGGGTACGGGATACGAGCAGTACTTC.

CDR3: CASSLEGAVNTEAFF. DNA for the CDR3: TGCGCCAGCAGCTTGGAGGGGGCAGTGAACACTGAAGCTTTCTTT. The J gene is TRBJ1-1, the V gene TRBV5-1; 7 bases line up with TRBD1. The CDR3 is 15 residues long. V lost 0 bases to trimming and J lost 0 bases; unmatched junction nucleotides: 2. Germline CDR1 is SGHRS and CDR2 is YFSETQ.

The chain employs TRBV28 and TRBJ2-7; 7 bases map to TRBD2. Germline V gene data show CDR1 as MDHEN and CDR2 as SYDVKM. The J segment lost 6 bases and the V segment lost 5 bases, leaving 10 bases of the junction unmatched. This CDR3 contains 14 residues. In nucleotides, the CDR3 is TGTGCCAGCAGTCAAGGACTAGGGGCCTCCGAGCAGTACTTC. Amino acid sequence: CASSQGLGASEQYF.

V gene TRBV6-6 combines with J gene TRBJ2-7; TRBD1 agrees at 7 bases. Germline V gene sequence: CDR1 MNHNY, CDR2 SVGAGI (reference sequence). This CDR3 spans 14 amino acids. The V and J ends lost 7 bases and 2 bases, in that order; junction bases with no gene match: 8. This chain's CDR3 is CASMSNRGAYEQYF. CDR3 sequence (DNA): TGTGCCAGCATGTCAAACAGGGGCGCCTACGAGCAGTACTTC.

The chain has TRBV6-2 or TRBV6-3 and TRBJ2-1, with 9 bases identical to TRBD2. This CDR3 contains 17 residues. Germline lookup yields CDR1 MNHEY and CDR2 SVGEGT. Trimming took 4 bases from V and 3 from J; bases not matched to a gene: 10. CDR3 sequence (DNA): TGTGCCAGCAGTTCCGAGCGGGAGGCCTCCCACTACAATGAGCAGTTCTTC. Its translation is CASSSEREASHYNEQFF.

The rearrangement uses TRBV29-1 and TRBJ1-1, with no clear D. With 4 bases removed from V and 11 bases from J, the gap between germline ends came to 11 bases. The CDR3 is 10 residues long. The germline CDR1 and CDR2 sequences are SQVTM and ANQGSEA. The CDR3 sequence is CSVVGSRAFF. The CDR3 DNA follows: TGCAGCGTTGTCGGGAGTCGGGCTTTCTTT.

The chain employs TRBV30 and TRBJ1-1; weak D call: TRBD1 (6 bases). Deletions cut 5 bases from V and 3 bases from J, with 13 bases between. Germline CDR1 is GTSNPN and CDR2 is SVGIG (reference sequence). The CDR3 runs to 13 residues. The CDR3 DNA is TGTGCCTGGGCGGACAGCCTGTACACTGAAGCTTTCTTT. It encodes CAWADSLYTEAFF.

The chain is built from TRBV3-1 (or the pseudogene TRBV3-2) and TRBJ1-1; D gene ambiguous. The CDR3 spans 13 residues. Trimming took off 6 bases at V and 1 base at J, with 9 bases between the two ends. Looked up from germline, CDR1 is LGHDT and CDR2 is YNNKEL (reference sequence). For the CDR3, the DNA is TGTGCCAGCAGTCGGGTAGGGAACACTGAAGCTTTCTTT. Translated, it gives CASSRVGNTEAFF.

This rearrangement joins TRBV12-3 or TRBV12-4 to TRBJ1-2; no clear D. The CDR3 is made up of 13 amino acids. The germline V and J ends were trimmed by 3 bases and 1 base, with 6 bases remaining between them. CDR3 nucleotides: TGTGCCAGCAGTTTCCAGAATAACTATGGCTACACCTTC. Residues: CASSFQNNYGYTF.

The chain uses TRBV10-3 and TRBJ1-1, with D perhaps matching TRBD1 (5 bases). The CDR3 length is 15 residues. V lost 0 bases, J lost 1 base, and 9 bases lay in between. CDR1 and CDR2 from the germline V gene are ENHRY and SYGVKD. Written as DNA, the CDR3 is TGTGCCATCAGTGAGTCATCAGACAGGAACACTGAAGCTTTCTTT. Translated: CAISESSDRNTEAFF.